The entry that follows covers one T cell receptor beta chain sequence. This sample stems from a study of blood T cell repertoires in COVID-19. Original processing notes: The assay estimated nucleated cells by amplifying reference gene primers. Generated by immunoSEQ multiplex PCR, the TCRdb table keeps only in-frame clones and is missing some. Clone size and the V and J calls come from that table; the DNA yielded D and trimming. The table lists some 200,000 clones, around 89% of them singletons. This CDR3 is built from 13 residues. J lost 7 bases, V lost 6 bases, and 8 bases had no gene match. CDR1 is KGHSH, CDR2 LQKENI, per germline.

Sequencing was done on a sample of peripheral blood. The clonotype comes from a woman in her 40s with acute or convalescent COVID-19. The chain couples TRBV18 to TRBJ1-1; 7 bases match TRBD1. The CDR3: CASSQTNRGEAFF. As DNA, the CDR3 is TGTGCCAGCTCGCAAACTAACAGGGGTGAAGCTTTCTTT.